The clone carrying this T cell receptor (beta chain) was detected only once. Its target is unknown. The record originates from a study of shared clonotypes between healthy human individuals. Regarding the study as a whole: Of the naive CD4 clonotypes, around 4.8% were shared across several donors.

Each cell subset's genomic DNA was divided evenly among several immunoSEQ plates. TCRdb's copy holds only in-frame clones and misses some; the assay was immunoSEQ multiplex PCR. The sample shows about 1.5 million clones, 98% of them seen only once. Trimming left V 6 bases short and J 1 base short, with 13 bases between. CDR1 SGHRS and CDR2 YFSETQ come from the germline V gene. This CDR3 is built from 15 residues. Free of recent acute infections or vaccinations, the donors were healthy HIV-negative adults. The donor cohort consisted entirely of Caucasian adults residing in Nashville, Tennessee. The specimen was naive CD4+ T cells sorted from blood. The subset is: CD45RA+ positively selected. The receptor was derived from a man younger than 45 in good health. This sequence joins TRBV5-1 and TRBJ2-2, with a weak D call TRBD2 (5 bases). This CDR3 is CASTRSSGNTGELFF. Written as DNA, the CDR3 is TGCGCCAGCACCCGATCCAGCGGGAACACCGGGGAGCTGTTTTTT.